What follows are 18 T cell receptor beta chains derived from one specimen sequenced in a study of blood T cell repertoires in COVID-19 (dated by TCRdb to 2020 to 2021). The library was prepared using the immunoSEQ multiplex PCR assay. The table comes from immuneACCESS by way of TCRdb, which keeps in-frame sequences with V and J called. Part of the clones is missing from these tables; in studies checked, under half for an unresolved V gene and the rest for unknown reasons. The sample table holds some 41,000 clones, of which more than 65% were seen once. The ten largest clones represent about 4.2% of the sample. Sequencing used peripheral blood. The receptor set was obtained from a woman in her seventies with acute or convalescent COVID-19.

This chain connects TRBV7-2 to TRBJ2-1; 7 nucleotides line up with TRBD2. The CDR3 length is 15 residues. CDR1 is SGHTA, CDR2 FQGNSA, per germline. Germline trimming cut 7 bases from V and 0 bases from J; bases unmatched to any gene: 6. CDR3 nucleotide sequence: TGTGCCAGCACCCAACTAGCGCTCTCCTACAATGAGCAGTTCTTC. This translates into CASTQLALSYNEQFF. The variable domain in full, with the rest retrieved from reference TRBV7-2 and TRBJ2-1, is GAGVSQSPSNKVTEKGKDVELRCDPISGHTALYWYRQSLGQGLEFLIYFQGNSAPDKSGLPSDRFSAERTGGSVSTLTIQRTQQEDSAVYLCASTQLALSYNEQFFGPGTRLTVL.

This sequence joins TRBV4-2 and TRBJ2-5; a possible D gene is TRBD2 (6 bases). Germline CDR1 reads LGHNA; CDR2 reads YNFKEQ. The CDR3 contains 16 residues. Deletions cut 0 bases from V and 2 bases from J, with 13 bases between. The CDR3 loop reads CASSQDVSRGQETQYF. The CDR3 region has the DNA TGTGCCAGCAGCCAAGACGTCTCGCGGGGACAAGAGACCCAGTACTTC.

The chain combines TRBV7-2 with TRBJ1-1; D gene unclear. The CDR3 has 14 amino acids. Trimming pared 3 bases from V and 3 bases from J, leaving 11 bases between. Germline lookup yields CDR1 SGHTA and CDR2 FQGNSA. Here the CDR3 DNA reads TGTGCCAGCAGCTTCGGGGTTTCGCACACTGAAGCTTTCTTT. Its protein product is CASSFGVSHTEAFF.

The chain couples TRBV6-5 to TRBJ2-1; 7 bases are a match to TRBD2. The CDR3 sequence is 14 residues long. CDR1 MNHEY and CDR2 SVGAGI come from the germline V gene. The J segment lost 5 bases and the V segment lost 7 bases, leaving 8 bases of the junction unmatched. CDR3 sequence reads: CASNRDYTHNEQFF. CDR3 nucleotides: TGTGCCAGCAACCGGGACTACACGCACAATGAGCAGTTCTTC.

The gene calls are TRBV24-1 and TRBJ2-3, with TRBD2 identical over 16 bases. Losses at the gene ends were 3 bases for V and 2 bases for J; bases not matched to a gene: 7. Germline CDR1 reads KGHDR; CDR2 reads SFDVKD. The CDR3 is 19 residues long. The CDR3 loop is CATSDPGLAGGHPTDTQYF. The CDR3 DNA sequence: TGTGCCACCAGTGATCCGGGACTAGCGGGAGGGCACCCCACAGATACGCAGTATTTT.

This clone was recorded only once. The V gene is TRBV18, the J gene TRBJ2-3, with D possibly matching TRBD1 (6 bases). V was cut by 5 bases and J by 0 bases, with 12 bases left in between. In germline, CDR1 is KGHSH, CDR2 LQKENI. The CDR3 runs to 15 residues. The chain's CDR3 is CASSTRTASTDTQYF. In nucleotides, the CDR3 is TGTGCCAGCTCAACGAGGACAGCTAGCACAGATACGCAGTATTTT.

The chain couples TRBV5-4 to TRBJ2-5, with D maybe TRBD2 (5 bases). V lost 4 bases and J 5 bases, leaving 12 bases between the germline ends. CDR1 and CDR2 from the germline V gene are SGHNT and YYREEE (reference sequence). This CDR3 has 13 amino acids. Here the CDR3 reads CASSPAGAETQYF. In DNA form, the CDR3 reads TGTGCCAGCAGCCCGGCGGGCGCCGAGACCCAGTACTTC. The full variable domain, rest sourced from reference TRBV5-4 and TRBJ2-5, is ETGVTQSPTHLIKTRGQQVTLRCSSQSGHNTVSWYQQALGQGPQFIFQYYREEENGRGNFPPRFSGLQFPNYSSELNVNALELDDSALYLCASSPAGAETQYFGPGTRLLVL.

This chain uses TRBV14 with TRBJ2-3; TRBD2 might be the D (5 bases). The CDR3 covers 15 residues. The germline V gene encodes CDR1 SGHDN and CDR2 FVKESK. Trimming stripped 7 bases from V and 2 bases from J, with 16 bases between. The CDR3: CASKAHGLFTDTQYF. DNA for the CDR3: TGTGCCAGCAAGGCTCATGGACTGTTCACAGATACGCAGTATTTT.

The gene calls are TRBV7-9 and TRBJ2-7, with D maybe TRBD2 (5 bases). Germline-derived CDR1 and CDR2 are SEHNR and FQNEAQ (reference sequence). V dropped 5 bases and J dropped 0 bases, with 11 bases sitting between them. The CDR3 totals 14 residues. CDR3 sequence: CASSPSGSSYEQYF. The CDR3 DNA follows: TGTGCCAGCAGCCCGAGCGGAAGCTCCTACGAGCAGTACTTC.

In nucleotides, the CDR3 is TGCAGCGCCCAGGACAGGGGAGACACCATATATTTT. Encoded protein: CSAQDRGDTIYF. The gene calls are TRBV29-1 and TRBJ1-3, with TRBD1 identical over 9 bases. V shed 7 bases and J 8 bases; nucleotides not matched to a gene: 6. This CDR3 is 12 amino acids long. Looked up from germline, CDR1 is SQVTM and CDR2 is ANQGSEA.

The chain is built from TRBV2 and TRBJ1-1; a weak D match, TRBD1 (6 bases). Germline CDR1 is SNHLY and CDR2 is FYNNEI. This CDR3 is 13 amino acids long. The V end lost 5 bases, the J end lost 0 bases, and 7 bases lay between the germline ends. The CDR3 reads CASSRDMNTEAFF. The CDR3 DNA sequence: TGTGCCAGCAGTCGGGACATGAACACTGAAGCTTTCTTT.

V is TRBV15 and J is TRBJ2-7; 7 bases are shared with TRBD2. Germline values: CDR1 LNHNV, CDR2 YYDKDF (reference sequence). CDR3 length equals 14 residues. With V trimmed by 0 bases and J by 4 bases, 3 bases remained unmatched. The CDR3 region has the DNA TGTGCCACCAGCAGAGATCGGGGGGTGTACGAGCAGTACTTC. Amino acids: CATSRDRGVYEQYF.

The rearrangement links TRBV7-9 to TRBJ1-1, with a weak D call TRBD1 (6 bases). Trimming removed 4 bases at V and 6 bases at J, with 18 bases between. Germline CDR1 and CDR2: SEHNR and FQNEAQ (reference sequence). CDR3 length equals 15 residues. CDR3 protein: CASSYYQGTTPEAFF. The CDR3 nucleotides are TGTGCCAGCAGCTATTACCAGGGGACTACTCCTGAAGCTTTCTTT.

V usage is TRBV19 and J usage is TRBJ2-6, with TRBD1 matching 8 bases. The junction had 4 bases not matched to a gene; V was cut back by 7 bases and J by 2 bases. The CDR3 runs to 15 residues. Germline V CDR1 and CDR2: LNHDA, SQIVND (reference sequence). The CDR3 protein is CASTIQGAGANVLTF. CDR3 nucleotide sequence: TGTGCCAGTACCATACAGGGGGCTGGGGCCAACGTCCTGACTTTC.

This clone was counted between two and nine times. This chain links TRBV18 with TRBJ1-1; D unresolved. The V gene lost 8 bases and the J gene lost 1 base, with 11 bases spanning the gap. CDR3 length: 13 residues. Germline V lookup: CDR1 KGHSH, CDR2 LQKENI. This CDR3 is CASKPPKNTEAFF. The CDR3 bases are TGTGCCAGCAAGCCACCGAAGAACACTGAAGCTTTCTTT.

This chain connects TRBV6-1 to TRBJ2-2; 10 nucleotides line up with TRBD1. Trimming took 0 bases from V and 4 from J; bases not matched to a gene: 5. CDR3 length: 17 amino acids. In germline, CDR1 is MNHNS, CDR2 SASEGT. This chain's CDR3 is CASSEATGGFSTGELFF. CDR3 coding DNA: TGTGCCAGCAGTGAAGCGACAGGGGGCTTTAGCACCGGGGAGCTGTTTTTT.

Of note for this clone: The same CDR3 is also encoded by other DNA sequences in this sample. V gene TRBV5-1 combines with J gene TRBJ2-5, with no clear D. Trimming stripped 3 bases from V and 3 bases from J, with 9 bases between. CDR1 and CDR2 from the germline V gene are SGHRS and YFSETQ. The CDR3 is 13 amino acids. CDR3 sequence: CASSYASKETQYF. The CDR3, as DNA: TGCGCCAGCAGCTATGCTAGTAAAGAGACCCAGTACTTC.

The genes are TRBV10-3 and TRBJ2-2, with TRBD1 matching 8 bases. The V gene end was trimmed by 3 bases and the J gene end by 6 bases; junction bases not matched to a gene: 9. The CDR3 has 16 amino acids. Germline CDR1 ENHRY, CDR2 SYGVKD. CDR3 loop: CAISDPGQGLAGELFF. The DNA of the CDR3 is TGTGCCATCAGTGACCCTGGACAGGGCTTAGCCGGGGAGCTGTTTTTT.